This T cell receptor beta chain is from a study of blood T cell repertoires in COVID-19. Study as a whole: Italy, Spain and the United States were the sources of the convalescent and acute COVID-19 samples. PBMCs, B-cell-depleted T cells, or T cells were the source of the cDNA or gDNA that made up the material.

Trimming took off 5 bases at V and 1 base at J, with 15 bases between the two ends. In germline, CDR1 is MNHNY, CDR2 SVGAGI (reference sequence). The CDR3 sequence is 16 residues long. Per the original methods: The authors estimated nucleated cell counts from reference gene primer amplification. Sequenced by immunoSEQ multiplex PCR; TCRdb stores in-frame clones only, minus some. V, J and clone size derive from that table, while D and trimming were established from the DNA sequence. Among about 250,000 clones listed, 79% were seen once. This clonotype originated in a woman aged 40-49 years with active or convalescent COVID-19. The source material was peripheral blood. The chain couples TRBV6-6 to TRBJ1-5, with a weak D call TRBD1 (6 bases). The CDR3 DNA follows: TGTGCCAGCAGTCGAGACAGGCGGGTGAGCAATCAGCCCCAGCATTTT. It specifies CASSRDRRVSNQPQHF.